This T cell receptor beta chain appears in the sequencing data of a study of CD8 T cells in ankylosing spondylitis. Study-level points and caveats: Matched ankylosing spondylitis synovial fluid reportedly showed significant enrichment of disease-linked clones. The study identified a TCR beta motif of under ten highly homologous variants that appeared characteristic of ankylosing spondylitis blood. A number of the motif variants had already been described in reactive arthritis synovial fluid and blood.

With 0 bases removed from V and 3 bases from J, the gap between germline ends came to 6 bases. The CDR3 runs 13 residues. CDR1 SGDLS and CDR2 YYNGEE come from the germline V gene. Molecular-barcoded quantitative 5'-RACE produced these TCR beta libraries. Each CDR3 protein gets one entry after TCRdb re-called the 5' RACE reads with MiXCR. The sample yields about 250,000 distinct CDR3 sequences, 20% to 30% seen once. There are many counts of this clonotype. Its specificity is not known. The source is a male donor with ankylosing spondylitis or in good health (not recorded which). V is TRBV9 and J is TRBJ1-1; D ambiguous. Sequenced input: blood, either unsorted or a sorted T cell fraction (not recorded which). CDR3 loop: CASSVVGDTEAFF. CDR3 DNA: TGTGCCAGCAGCGTAGTTGGGGACACTGAAGCTTTCTTT. Complete variable domain (other parts from reference TRBV9 and TRBJ1-1): DSGVTQTPKHLITATGQRVTLRCSPRSGDLSVYWYQQSLDQGLQFLIQYYNGEERAKGNILERFSAQQFPDLHSELNLSSLELGDSALYFCASSVVGDTEAFFGQGTRLTVV.